This entry lists 25 T cell receptor beta chains sequenced from one sample in a study of CD8+ T cells in alopecia areata (dated by TCRdb to the late 2010s). The treatment or condition label here, explained by the study, means: oral pan-JAK inhibitor, 5-10 mg twice daily. Library method: the immunoSEQ multiplex PCR assay. RNA was extracted from all samples and reverse transcribed into cDNA, which served as template for TCR sequencing. TCRdb holds this immuneACCESS table with in-frame rearrangements only. Some clones are missing; in checked studies, unresolved V genes explain under half, and the rest has no known cause. The sample table contains roughly 250,000 clones; only one count was recorded for around 64% of them. The leading ten clones occupy about 0.9% of the sample. The source was CD4+ T cells sorted from blood, collected around week 54, from a patient treated with tofacitinib. The receptors here all came from a human donor with alopecia areata.

This chain joins TRBV15 and TRBJ2-5; 10 nucleotides match TRBD2. CDR3 size: 15 residues. V trimming: 1 base; J trimming: 3 bases; junction bases outside the gene matches: 2. CDR1 is LNHNV and CDR2 is YYDKDF in the germline V gene (reference sequence). The CDR3 coding sequence is TGTGCCACCAGCAGAGTAGGGACTAGCGAAGAGACCCAGTACTTC. Translated: CATSRVGTSEETQYF. The variable domain in full, with the rest retrieved from reference TRBV15 and TRBJ2-5, is DAMVIQNPRYQVTQFGKPVTLSCSQTLNHNVMYWYQQKSSQAPKLLFHYYDKDFNNEADTPDNFQSRRPNTSFCFLDIRSPGLGDTAMYLCATSRVGTSEETQYFGPGTRLLVL.

The chain combines TRBV2 with TRBJ1-1; no definite D call. Germline CDR1 and CDR2: SNHLY and FYNNEI. The CDR3 has 13 residues. The ends were cut back, 9 bases at V and 0 bases at J, with 11 bases in the middle. The CDR3 nucleotides are TGTGCCAGTCTAATTTTCATGAACACTGAAGCTTTCTTT. As protein: CASLIFMNTEAFF.

This clone was counted only a few times. The rearrangement links TRBV9 to TRBJ2-3; 7 positions agree with TRBD2. The CDR3 spans 15 residues. Losses at the gene ends were 1 base for V and 6 bases for J; bases not matched to a gene: 8. CDR1 is SGDLS, CDR2 YYNGEE, per germline. DNA of the CDR3: TGTGCCAGCAGCGTAAGTGCGGGAGCAACCGATACGCAGTATTTT. This translates into CASSVSAGATDTQYF.

V is TRBV30 and J is TRBJ2-1; D tentatively fits TRBD1 or TRBD2 (5 bases each). Trimming cost V 4 bases and J 8 bases, with 18 bases left between them. The length of the CDR3 is 14 residues. The germline V gene has CDR1 GTSNPN and CDR2 SVGIG (reference sequence). Written as DNA, the CDR3 is TGTGCCTGGACCACTAGGGGCCGCTTAGATGAGCAGTTCTTC. Its translation is CAWTTRGRLDEQFF. Based on the CDR3 plus reference TRBV30 and TRBJ2-1, the full variable domain is SQTIHQWPATLVQPVGSPLSLECTVEGTSNPNLYWYRQAAGRGLQLLFYSVGIGQISSEVPQNLSASRPQDRQFILSSKKLLLSDSGFYLCAWTTRGRLDEQFFGPGTRLTVL.

The chain couples TRBV5-1 to TRBJ1-2; no reliable D call. With 0 bases removed from V and 4 bases from J, the gap between germline ends came to 10 bases. Per the germline V gene, CDR1 is SGHRS and CDR2 is YFSETQ. CDR3 length: 14 amino acids. DNA for the CDR3: TGCGCCAGCAGCTTGGCCGTCAGCGGCTATGGCTACACCTTC. Its translation: CASSLAVSGYGYTF.

The chain is built from TRBV7-2 and TRBJ1-2; 12 bases match TRBD1. J gave up 8 bases and V 4 bases, and 5 bases lay outside the gene matches. Germline V gives CDR1 SGHTA, CDR2 FQGNSA. This CDR3 region has 14 residues. This CDR3 is CASSSGTGGRGYTF. For the CDR3, the DNA is TGTGCCAGCAGCTCCGGGACAGGGGGCAGGGGCTACACCTTC.

The chain links TRBV6-5 to TRBJ1-3; no definite D call. V gave up 5 bases and J gave up 2 bases, with 10 bases separating them. The germline gives CDR1 MNHEY, CDR2 SVGAGI. The CDR3 contains 14 residues. The CDR3 sequence: CASSPWTAGNTIYF. CDR3 sequence (DNA): TGTGCCAGCAGTCCCTGGACGGCTGGAAACACCATATATTTT.

The chain recombines TRBV5-1 with TRBJ1-1; D uncertain. Germline assignment: CDR1 SGHRS and CDR2 YFSETQ. This CDR3 comprises 14 residues. Trimming shortened V by 5 bases and J by 1 base, and 12 bases separated the two germline ends. Here the CDR3 DNA reads TGCGCCAGCAGTCGCCGTGTCCCGAACACTGAAGCTTTCTTT. Its protein is CASSRRVPNTEAFF. The full variable domain, in which reference TRBV5-1 and TRBJ1-1 provide the parts outside the CDR3, is KAGVTQTPRYLIKTRGQQVTLSCSPISGHRSVSWYQQTPGQGLQFLFEYFSETQRNKGNFPGRFSGRQFSNSRSEMNVSTLELGDSALYLCASSRRVPNTEAFFGQGTRLTVV.

This clone appeared once. The CDR3 is CASSPMVEGTNYGYTF. The CDR3 DNA sequence: TGTGCCAGCAGCCCTATGGTCGAGGGAACTAACTATGGCTACACCTTC. The chain uses TRBV4-2 and TRBJ1-2; D uncertain. Trimming took off 4 bases at V and 0 bases at J, with 15 bases between the two ends. The CDR3 totals 16 residues. Germline V gives CDR1 LGHNA, CDR2 YNFKEQ.

This chain links TRBV12-5 with TRBJ1-2, with a possible D match to TRBD1 (6 bases). The germline V gene has CDR1 LGHNT and CDR2 FRNRAP. This CDR3 region has 15 residues. Trimming took off 1 base at V and 4 bases at J, with 13 bases between the two ends. CDR3 sequence reads: CASGLDARGIYGYTF. Here the CDR3 DNA reads TGTGCTAGTGGTTTGGACGCCAGGGGCATCTATGGCTACACCTTC.

The chain couples TRBV30 to TRBJ1-4; D is unclear. The CDR3 covers 13 residues. Germline-derived CDR1 and CDR2 are GTSNPN and SVGIG (reference sequence). V lost 2 bases to trimming and J lost 5 bases, with 9 bases between them. The DNA for the CDR3 is TGTGCCTGGAGTCTAGGGTCGAATGAAAAACTGTTTTTT. This codes for CAWSLGSNEKLFF.

The chain is built from TRBV9 and TRBJ1-6; D is undetermined. The length of the CDR3 is 14 residues. V was trimmed by 3 bases and J by 5 bases, leaving 9 bases between them. Per germline, CDR1 SGDLS and CDR2 YYNGEE. The CDR3 region is CASSARPNNSPLHF. The CDR3 DNA sequence: TGTGCCAGCAGCGCGAGGCCGAATAATTCACCCCTCCACTTT.

Note on this clone: Additional DNA sequences in this sample encode the identical CDR3. CDR3 DNA sequence: TGCGCCAGCAGCCAAGAGGGCACAGATACGCAGTATTTT. Translated: CASSQEGTDTQYF. V and J are TRBV4-1 and TRBJ2-3; D is unclear. The CDR3 has 13 amino acids. CDR1 and CDR2 from the germline V gene are MGHRA and YSYEKL. Trimming stripped 0 bases from V and 1 base from J, with 2 bases between.

The V call is TRBV5-6, the J call TRBJ2-1; 7 nucleotides align to TRBD1. V lost 0 bases, J lost 3 bases, and 3 bases stayed unmatched. Germline assignment: CDR1 SGHDT and CDR2 YYEEEE. The CDR3 runs 15 residues. Here the CDR3 reads CASSLVGDSYNEQFF. For the CDR3, the DNA is TGTGCCAGCAGCTTGGTAGGGGACAGCTACAATGAGCAGTTCTTC.

The chain joins TRBV5-4 to TRBJ2-4, with a tentative D call TRBD1 (6 bases). CDR1 and CDR2 from the germline V gene are SGHNT and YYREEE (reference sequence). V was cut by 2 bases and J by 1 base, with 10 bases left in between. The CDR3 has 15 amino acids. The CDR3 reads CASSFTGLAKNIQYF. CDR3 sequence (DNA): TGTGCCAGCAGCTTTACAGGGTTGGCCAAAAACATTCAGTACTTC.

This clone was counted a few times. The gene calls are TRBV5-6 and TRBJ2-5; D is unresolved. Trimming left V 4 bases short and J 7 bases short, with 17 bases between. The CDR3 sequence is 14 residues long. Looked up from germline, CDR1 is SGHDT and CDR2 is YYEEEE. The CDR3 loop reads CASSPTRPTGTQYF. In DNA, the CDR3 is TGTGCCAGCAGCCCAACCAGGCCGACCGGGACCCAGTACTTC.

This chain links TRBV30 with TRBJ2-1, with 7 bases aligning to TRBD2. CDR1 and CDR2 from the germline V gene are GTSNPN and SVGIG (reference sequence). The CDR3 totals 14 residues. Trimming cost V 3 bases and J 0 bases; bases outside gene matches: 2. The CDR3, as DNA: TGTGCCTGGAGGCGGGGGAGCTCCTACAATGAGCAGTTCTTC. It translates to CAWRRGSSYNEQFF.

The chain recombines TRBV19 with TRBJ1-2; 7 bases agree with TRBD1. From germline, CDR1 is LNHDA and CDR2 SQIVND (reference sequence). The CDR3 is 13 amino acids. Trimming removed 6 bases from V and 4 bases from J; junction bases left unmatched: 5. This chain's CDR3 is CASRRGQVYGYTF. CDR3 in DNA: TGTGCCAGTAGAAGAGGACAGGTCTATGGCTACACCTTC. The entire variable domain, with the rest obtained from reference TRBV19 and TRBJ1-2, is as follows: DGGITQSPKYLFRKEGQNVTLSCEQNLNHDAMYWYRQDPGQGLRLIYYSQIVNDFQKGDIAEGYSVSREKKESFPLTVTSAQKNPTAFYLCASRRGQVYGYTFGSGTRLTVV.

A few counts support this clone. The chain couples TRBV25-1 to TRBJ2-3; a possible D gene is TRBD1 (5 bases). This CDR3 is built from 12 residues. Trimming took 7 bases from V and 3 from J, leaving 8 bases between them. Per germline, CDR1 MGHDK and CDR2 SYGVNS. Here the CDR3 reads CASKQGTDTQYF. For the CDR3, the DNA is TGTGCCAGCAAGCAGGGTACAGATACGCAGTATTTT.

This clone was observed a handful of times. The chain combines TRBV11-2 with TRBJ2-1; 10 bases are a match to TRBD1. CDR3 size: 15 residues. V lost 5 bases and J lost 5; bases outside the gene matches: 6. CDR1 is SGHAT, CDR2 FQNNGV, per germline. The CDR3, as DNA: TGTGCCAGCAGCGCGCCGGGACAGGGGAACAATGAGCAGTTCTTC. Protein product: CASSAPGQGNNEQFF.

The CDR3 is CSVSRDRSYGYTF. DNA for the CDR3: TGCAGCGTCTCACGTGACAGGAGCTATGGCTACACCTTC. The rearrangement links TRBV29-1 to TRBJ1-2, with D tentatively TRBD1 (6 bases). This CDR3 is built from 13 residues. The germline CDR1 and CDR2 sequences are SQVTM and ANQGSEA. The V end was cut by 6 bases, the J end by 4 bases, with 15 bases between.

The CDR3 region has the DNA TGTGCCAGCGGCCTCGACGGCCGCACAGATACGCAGTATTTT. Translation: CASGLDGRTDTQYF. V gene TRBV7-2 combines with J gene TRBJ2-3; D is ambiguous. Deletions cut 8 bases from V and 1 base from J, with 13 bases between. The CDR3 covers 14 residues. From germline, CDR1 is SGHTA and CDR2 FQGNSA.

The J gene is TRBJ1-1, the V gene TRBV9; D unresolved. CDR1 SGDLS and CDR2 YYNGEE come from the germline V gene. This CDR3 has 13 amino acids. Trimming stripped 1 base from V and 1 base from J, with 5 bases between. CDR3 amino acids: CASSVNRNTEAFF. The DNA for the CDR3 is TGTGCCAGCAGCGTAAATAGGAACACTGAAGCTTTCTTT.

V gene TRBV5-1 combines with J gene TRBJ2-7; possible D gene TRBD1, 6 bases. CDR1 and CDR2 from the germline V gene are SGHRS and YFSETQ. This CDR3 is built from 14 residues. Trimming cost V 4 bases and J 4 bases, with 15 bases left between them. The CDR3, as DNA: TGCGCCAGCAGCCTGGACAGCCCTTTGTACGAGCAGTACTTC. Protein sequence: CASSLDSPLYEQYF.

This rearrangement joins TRBV5-1 to TRBJ2-7; 8 nucleotides agree with TRBD1. This CDR3 has 14 residues. With V trimmed by 2 bases and J by 6 bases, 7 bases remained unmatched. CDR1 and CDR2 from the germline V gene are SGHRS and YFSETQ. DNA for the CDR3: TGCGCCAGCAGCTTCGCGACAGGGGCCGGCGAGCAGTACTTC. Its translation: CASSFATGAGEQYF.